The 6 T cell receptor beta chains below come from one sample, sequenced in a study of blood T cell repertoires in COVID-19. Repertoires were generated with immunoSEQ multiplex PCR, while TCRdb's copy carries only in-frame clones and drops some. Of 26,000 or so clones listed, about 89% are singletons. The specimen sequenced was peripheral blood. These receptors came from a human donor in a cohort sampled during active COVID-19.

V gene TRBV18 combines with J gene TRBJ2-7; unclear D gene. Germline-derived CDR1 and CDR2 are KGHSH and LQKENI. The CDR3 spans 14 residues. With 0 bases removed from V and 1 base from J, the gap between germline ends came to 7 bases. CDR3 sequence: CASSPPSVSYEQYF. Here the CDR3 DNA reads TGTGCCAGCTCACCACCGTCAGTTTCCTACGAGCAGTACTTC.

The rearrangement joins TRBV6-1 to TRBJ2-1, with 10 bases that match TRBD2. Germline V gene lookup returns CDR1 MNHNS and CDR2 SASEGT. This CDR3 has 14 amino acids. V gave up 2 bases and J gave up 7 bases; unmatched junction bases: 2. The CDR3 DNA reads as TGTGCCAGCAGTGAAAGAGCGGGGGGGAATGAGCAGTTCTTC. Amino acid sequence: CASSERAGGNEQFF.

V and J are TRBV5-5 and TRBJ2-3; the D gene is possibly TRBD2 (5 bases). CDR3 length: 14 amino acids. V shed 1 base and J shed 5 bases, with 11 bases lying between them. Germline V gene sequence: CDR1 SGHKS, CDR2 YYEKEE (reference sequence). CDR3 protein: CASSLTRSRDTQYF. The CDR3, as DNA: TGTGCCAGCAGCTTGACTAGGTCGAGAGATACGCAGTATTTT.

The chain is built from TRBV15 and TRBJ2-3; D is ambiguous. V was clipped by 8 bases and J by 7 bases, with 19 bases between them. The germline V gene has CDR1 LNHNV and CDR2 YYDKDF (reference sequence). This CDR3 is 14 amino acids long. The CDR3 sequence: CATREHSTRNTQYF. The DNA of the CDR3 is TGTGCCACCCGAGAACACTCGACACGCAATACGCAGTATTTT.

The V and J genes are TRBV7-2 and TRBJ2-1, with TRBD2 identical over 8 bases. Trimming removed 0 bases from V and 6 bases from J; junction bases left unmatched: 4. CDR3 length: 15 amino acids. Germline CDR1 is SGHTA and CDR2 is FQGNSA. CDR3: CASSLAGAGGNEQFF. Written as DNA, the CDR3 is TGTGCCAGCAGCTTAGCCGGTGCGGGGGGCAATGAGCAGTTCTTC. Full variable domain (remainder filled in from reference TRBV7-2 and TRBJ2-1): GAGVSQSPSNKVTEKGKDVELRCDPISGHTALYWYRQSLGQGLEFLIYFQGNSAPDKSGLPSDRFSAERTGGSVSTLTIQRTQQEDSAVYLCASSLAGAGGNEQFFGPGTRLTVL.

The CDR3 nucleotides read TGTGCCAGCAGCTTAGATGTAGGGGGGAACACTGAAGCTTTCTTT. Protein product: CASSLDVGGNTEAFF. V is TRBV7-9 and J is TRBJ1-1, with D perhaps TRBD1 (6 bases). CDR1 SEHNR and CDR2 FQNEAQ come from the germline V gene (reference sequence). V was pared by 1 base and J by 1 base, with 10 bases between. CDR3 size: 15 residues.